Listed here are 26 T cell receptor beta chains from one sample, sequenced in a study of blood T cell repertoires in COVID-19. The repertoire was sequenced with immunoSEQ multiplex PCR; TCRdb's copy has only in-frame clones and lacks some. The repertoire holds over 250,000 clones, with 75% to 95% as singletons. Sample: peripheral blood. The source is a person aged 18 to 30 with COVID-19, enrolled during active disease.

J is TRBJ2-3 and V is TRBV13; TRBD1 matches 7 bases. From germline, CDR1 is PRHDT and CDR2 FYEKMQ (reference sequence). Unmatched junction bases numbered 10, after V lost 2 bases and J lost 5 bases. The CDR3 spans 16 residues. DNA of the CDR3: TGTGCCAGCAGCTTAAGGGGGCAGGAATGGGGAGATACGCAGTATTTT. Amino acids: CASSLRGQEWGDTQYF.

A few counts support this clone. The chain has TRBV19 and TRBJ2-1, with 10 bases that match TRBD2. Unmatched junction bases numbered 6, after V lost 7 bases and J lost 3 bases. CDR3 length equals 15 residues. Germline CDR1 reads LNHDA; CDR2 reads SQIVND (reference sequence). CDR3 protein: CASKPSGSGYNEQFF. The CDR3 coding sequence is TGTGCCAGTAAGCCTAGCGGGAGTGGCTACAATGAGCAGTTCTTC.

The chain employs TRBV11-2 and TRBJ2-7, with TRBD2 as a possible D gene (6 bases). The CDR3 runs to 14 residues. V lost 1 base to trimming and J lost 5 bases, with 12 bases between them. Germline assignment: CDR1 SGHAT and CDR2 FQNNGV. The DNA of the CDR3 is TGTGCCAGCAGCTTAGGGCGGGGCGACAACGAGCAGTACTTC. Translating it yields CASSLGRGDNEQYF.

The rearrangement joins TRBV5-1 to TRBJ2-1, with 7 bases fitting TRBD2. CDR1 is SGHRS, CDR2 YFSETQ, per germline. Trimming at V came to 7 bases and at J to 4 bases, leaving 14 bases not matched to a gene. The CDR3 length is 16 residues. CDR3 bases: TGCGCCAGCGCCCCGGGGCCCAAGCGGGGATACAATGAGCAGTTCTTC. It specifies CASAPGPKRGYNEQFF.

V and J are TRBV28 and TRBJ1-6; the D is unclear. This CDR3 region has 15 residues. CDR1 MDHEN and CDR2 SYDVKM come from the germline V gene. V lost 2 bases to trimming and J lost 8 bases, with 13 bases between them. CDR3 sequence: CASSLSSEADSPLHF. The CDR3 region has the DNA TGTGCCAGCAGTTTAAGCTCCGAGGCGGATTCACCCCTCCACTTT.

Here the CDR3 reads CASSSPGQGALGYTF. Here the CDR3 DNA reads TGTGCCAGCAGTTCCCCGGGACAGGGGGCCCTTGGCTACACCTTC. The chain carries TRBV6-5 and TRBJ1-2; 12 bases map to TRBD1. The CDR3 extends over 15 amino acids. The V gene end was trimmed by 4 bases and the J gene end by 7 bases; junction bases not matched to a gene: 7. In germline, CDR1 is MNHEY, CDR2 SVGAGI.

In its sample, this clone was seen once. The chain has TRBV9 and TRBJ2-7; TRBD2 is a possible D gene (7 bases). The V gene's germline CDR1 is SGDLS and CDR2 YYNGEE. Deletions cut 3 bases from V and 3 bases from J, with 19 bases between. The CDR3 sequence is 16 residues long. The CDR3 region has the DNA TGTGCCAGCAGCGAGGGGGTGGCGGGACTATACTACGAGCAGTACTTC. Residues: CASSEGVAGLYYEQYF.

This rearrangement joins TRBV28 to TRBJ2-7; no clear D gene. CDR3 length: 13 amino acids. CDR1 and CDR2 from the germline V gene are MDHEN and SYDVKM. V was shortened by 8 bases and J by 0 bases, with 11 bases between the two germline ends. CDR3 sequence (DNA): TGTGCCAGCGTAGACTCTAGCTCCTACGAGCAGTACTTC. Its protein product is CASVDSSSYEQYF.

The CDR3 region has the DNA TGTGCCAGCTCACCCGAGGTCCACCACGAGCAGTACTTC. The encoded protein is CASSPEVHHEQYF. This rearrangement joins TRBV18 to TRBJ2-7; D gene unclear. Germline CDR1 reads KGHSH; CDR2 reads LQKENI. The CDR3 is made up of 13 amino acids. Trimming took 3 bases from V and 5 from J, leaving 11 bases between them.

The chain joins TRBV5-4 to TRBJ1-1; no clear D. Germline V CDR1 and CDR2: SGHNT, YYREEE (reference sequence). Trimming pared 0 bases from V and 2 bases from J, leaving 2 bases between. This CDR3 spans 12 amino acids. The CDR3 bases are TGTGCCAGCAGCTTGGCAAACACTGAAGCTTTCTTT. Residues: CASSLANTEAFF.

J is TRBJ2-1 and V is TRBV27; D not resolved. Between the trimmed V and J ends, which lost 1 base and 0 bases, there was a span of 16 bases. Per germline, CDR1 MNHEY and CDR2 SMNVEV (reference sequence). This CDR3 region has 18 residues. The CDR3 spells CASSLFFNSLSSYNEQFF. The CDR3 DNA follows: TGTGCCAGCAGTTTATTTTTCAACAGCTTGAGCTCCTACAATGAGCAGTTCTTC.

The chain employs TRBV5-1 and TRBJ1-1; maybe TRBD1 (5 bases). The CDR3 runs 14 residues. Trimming took off 2 bases at V and 4 bases at J, with 12 bases between the two ends. Germline V gene lookup returns CDR1 SGHRS and CDR2 YFSETQ. For the CDR3, the DNA is TGCGCCAGCAGCTTAGTAGGGGCAGGCACTGAAGCTTTCTTT. Its protein product is CASSLVGAGTEAFF.

This sequence joins TRBV7-9 and TRBJ1-6; TRBD1 matches 11 bases. The V and J ends lost 4 bases and 6 bases, in that order; junction bases with no gene match: 2. Germline V gene data show CDR1 as SEHNR and CDR2 as FQNEAQ (reference sequence). The CDR3 runs to 15 residues. For the CDR3, the DNA is TGTGCCAGCAGCTCGGGACAGGGGGTTAATTCACCCCTCCACTTT. Encoded protein: CASSSGQGVNSPLHF.

The rearrangement joins TRBV2 to TRBJ2-7, with 13 bases identical to TRBD2. Germline V gene sequence: CDR1 SNHLY, CDR2 FYNNEI. The J segment lost 2 bases and the V segment lost 3 bases, leaving 1 base of the junction unmatched. This CDR3 region has 15 residues. The CDR3 loop reads CASSETSGRPYEQYF. CDR3 nucleotides: TGTGCCAGCAGTGAGACTAGCGGGAGGCCCTACGAGCAGTACTTC.

The chain joins TRBV6-6 to TRBJ2-1; a weak D match, TRBD1 (5 bases). The germline V gene encodes CDR1 MNHNY and CDR2 SVGAGI (reference sequence). The CDR3 sequence is 16 residues long. Trimming removed 2 bases from V and 6 bases from J, with 17 bases in between. As DNA, the CDR3 is TGTGCCAGCAGTTACACGATGCAGGGTTTCGGCAATGAGCAGTTCTTC. Its translation: CASSYTMQGFGNEQFF.

The V call is TRBV28, the J call TRBJ2-7, with a weak D call TRBD1 (6 bases). V was trimmed by 6 bases and J by 6 bases, leaving 15 bases between them. Germline-derived CDR1 and CDR2 are MDHEN and SYDVKM. This CDR3 contains 13 residues. CDR3: CASSGQFSGEQYF. The CDR3 DNA reads as TGTGCCAGCAGCGGACAGTTTTCAGGCGAGCAGTACTTC.

The genes are TRBV5-1 and TRBJ2-7, with 7 bases that match TRBD1. The CDR3 has 13 residues. The J segment lost 5 bases and the V segment lost 2 bases, leaving 4 bases of the junction unmatched. CDR1 is SGHRS, CDR2 YFSETQ, per germline. The CDR3 DNA is TGCGCCAGCAGCTTCGAGGGGGCGGACGAGCAGTACTTC. The encoded protein is CASSFEGADEQYF.

The rearrangement uses TRBV5-1 and TRBJ2-7; D remains ambiguous. CDR1 and CDR2 from the germline V gene are SGHRS and YFSETQ. The V end was cut by 1 base, the J end by 1 base, with 9 bases between. CDR3 length: 14 residues. The CDR3 coding sequence is TGCGCCAGCAGCTTGTCTGGCGGATCCTACGAGCAGTACTTC. It encodes CASSLSGGSYEQYF.

This clone showed up just once. This chain uses TRBV19 with TRBJ2-7, with TRBD2 as a possible D gene (6 bases). The germline V gene encodes CDR1 LNHDA and CDR2 SQIVND (reference sequence). Trimming removed 6 bases from V and 6 bases from J, with 21 bases in between. This CDR3 comprises 15 residues. CDR3 bases: TGTGCCAGTAGCCCTCTCGGGGCGGCGGGACTCGAGCAGTACTTC. Amino acids: CASSPLGAAGLEQYF.

In this sample, this clone turned up once. This chain uses TRBV9 with TRBJ2-7; D possibly corresponds to TRBD2 (6 bases). The CDR3 extends over 15 amino acids. Germline loops: CDR1 SGDLS, CDR2 YYNGEE. Trimming took off 0 bases at V and 0 bases at J, with 10 bases between the two ends. CDR3 bases: TGTGCCAGCAGCGTAGACGCGGGGAGCTCCTACGAGCAGTACTTC. This codes for CASSVDAGSSYEQYF.

V is TRBV27 and J is TRBJ2-3, with 16 bases identical to TRBD2. Germline trimming cut 6 bases from V and 8 bases from J; bases unmatched to any gene: 5. In germline, CDR1 is MNHEY, CDR2 SMNVEV (reference sequence). CDR3 length: 15 amino acids. The CDR3 bases are TGTGCCAGCAGGGGGACTAGCGGGAGGGCCGGTACGCAGTATTTT. This gives the protein CASRGTSGRAGTQYF.

The rearrangement uses TRBV7-9 and TRBJ1-6; weak D call: TRBD1 (6 bases). The germline V and J ends were trimmed by 1 base and 5 bases, with 6 bases remaining between them. The CDR3 totals 14 residues. Germline V lookup: CDR1 SEHNR, CDR2 FQNEAQ (reference sequence). CDR3 bases: TGTGCCAGCAGCTTAGGGACAGATAATTCACCCCTCCACTTT. Protein sequence: CASSLGTDNSPLHF.

The sample holds one count of this clone. The V gene is TRBV2, the J gene TRBJ2-7, with D possibly TRBD1 on 7 matching bases. Germline CDR1 SNHLY, CDR2 FYNNEI. There are 15 residues in the CDR3. Trimming stripped 8 bases from V and 4 bases from J, with 21 bases between. CDR3 protein: CASSEGTEGAYEQYF. CDR3 in DNA: TGTGCCAGCTCGGAGGGGACAGAAGGAGCGTACGAGCAGTACTTC.

The V call is TRBV5-6, the J call TRBJ1-1; 11 nucleotides agree with TRBD1. The trim removed 0 bases at V and 11 bases at J, leaving 3 bases unmatched. Germline lookup yields CDR1 SGHDT and CDR2 YYEEEE. This CDR3 is built from 13 residues. CDR3 protein: CASSLGTGGFAFF. CDR3 DNA: TGTGCCAGCAGCTTGGGGACAGGGGGCTTTGCTTTCTTT.

The chain combines TRBV6-6 with TRBJ1-1, with a weak D call TRBD1 (6 bases). Germline values: CDR1 MNHNY, CDR2 SVGAGI (reference sequence). The CDR3 spans 14 residues. With 4 bases removed from V and 7 bases from J, the gap between germline ends came to 16 bases. CDR3 nucleotides: TGTGCCAGCAGTTCGAGGCCAGGGGAGCGTGAAGCTTTCTTT. Its protein product is CASSSRPGEREAFF.

This chain uses TRBV5-1 with TRBJ2-3; the match to TRBD2 covers 7 bases. Germline CDR1 is SGHRS and CDR2 is YFSETQ. V lost 3 bases to trimming and J lost 3 bases; unmatched junction nucleotides: 7. The length of the CDR3 is 15 residues. The CDR3 sequence: CASSWGSGSTDTQYF. The CDR3 DNA sequence: TGCGCCAGCAGCTGGGGTAGCGGGTCGACAGATACGCAGTATTTT.